Following are 15 T cell receptor beta chains from one sample sequenced in a study of blood T cell repertoires in COVID-19. Profiling relied on immunoSEQ multiplex PCR, and the TCRdb table lists in-frame clones only, not all of them. The table shows approximately 270,000 clones, with approximately 85% occurring only once. Sequencing input: PBMCs or T cells enriched from blood (not recorded which). The source is a woman in her twenties or thirties who had recovered from COVID-19.

The gene calls are TRBV18 and TRBJ2-1; tentatively, D is TRBD1 (6 bases). V lost 3 bases to trimming and J lost 10 bases, with 13 bases between them. The germline CDR1 and CDR2 sequences are KGHSH and LQKENI. CDR3 length: 13 residues. CDR3 DNA sequence: TGTGCCAGCTCACCCCAGGGGTGGGTGGAGCAGTTCTTC. Encoded protein: CASSPQGWVEQFF.

The chain employs TRBV7-8 and TRBJ1-1; 9 positions agree with TRBD1. The CDR3 loop spans 16 amino acids. Per germline, CDR1 SGHVS and CDR2 FQNEAQ. With V trimmed by 5 bases and J by 0 bases, 7 bases remained unmatched. CDR3: CASSPTGGRVNTEAFF. The CDR3 DNA sequence: TGTGCCAGCAGCCCAACAGGGGGCAGGGTGAACACTGAAGCTTTCTTT.

The rearrangement links TRBV4-2 to TRBJ1-2, with D tentatively TRBD1 (5 bases). Germline V gene lookup returns CDR1 LGHNA and CDR2 YNFKEQ. This CDR3 is 15 amino acids long. Between the trimmed V and J ends, which lost 1 base and 4 bases, there was a span of 13 bases. CDR3 bases: TGTGCCAGCAGCCAAGGTCGGCAGGGCGCCTATGGCTACACCTTC. It specifies CASSQGRQGAYGYTF.

The rearrangement uses TRBV2 and TRBJ2-3, with 8 nucleotides matching TRBD2. Germline CDR1 SNHLY, CDR2 FYNNEI. V lost 2 bases to trimming and J lost 2 bases; unmatched junction nucleotides: 15. The CDR3 consists of 19 residues. This CDR3 is CASSESRLAGTLTTDTQYF. The CDR3 DNA reads as TGTGCCAGCAGTGAATCAAGGCTAGCGGGTACCCTTACCACAGATACGCAGTATTTT.

The chain is built from TRBV28 and TRBJ2-1; D is undetermined. The CDR3 totals 14 residues. The germline V and J ends were trimmed by 5 bases and 0 bases, with 8 bases remaining between them. The germline CDR1 and CDR2 sequences are MDHEN and SYDVKM. The CDR3 spells CASSGGLSYNEQFF. CDR3 DNA sequence: TGTGCCAGCAGTGGCGGTCTCTCCTACAATGAGCAGTTCTTC.

V and J are TRBV19 and TRBJ1-2, with D tentatively TRBD1 (6 bases). V was shortened by 4 bases and J by 4 bases, with 16 bases between the two germline ends. CDR1 LNHDA and CDR2 SQIVND come from the germline V gene (reference sequence). The CDR3 covers 15 residues. CDR3 coding DNA: TGTGCCAGTAGTACGGACAGAATCGTGGGCTATGGCTACACCTTC. This encodes CASSTDRIVGYGYTF. The full variable domain, with the rest looked up from reference TRBV19 and TRBJ1-2, is DGGITQSPKYLFRKEGQNVTLSCEQNLNHDAMYWYRQDPGQGLRLIYYSQIVNDFQKGDIAEGYSVSREKKESFPLTVTSAQKNPTAFYLCASSTDRIVGYGYTFGSGTRLTVV.

The V call is TRBV6-5, the J call TRBJ2-2; TRBD2 aligns across 9 bases. Trimming cost V 6 bases and J 4 bases; bases outside gene matches: 6. Per germline, CDR1 MNHEY and CDR2 SVGAGI. There are 15 residues in the CDR3. The CDR3 is CASRLAGASTGELFF. The DNA of the CDR3 is TGTGCCAGCAGGTTAGCGGGGGCAAGCACCGGGGAGCTGTTTTTT.

The rearrangement links TRBV11-3 to TRBJ2-1; possible D gene TRBD1, 6 bases. Trimming removed 1 base at V and 0 bases at J, with 7 bases between. Germline assignment: CDR1 SGHNT and CDR2 YENEEA. CDR3 size: 15 residues. The CDR3 DNA sequence: TGTGCCAGCAGCTTAGGGACAGTCTCCTACAATGAGCAGTTCTTC. Its protein is CASSLGTVSYNEQFF.

The chain's CDR3 is CASIEAGTPYEQYF. The CDR3 DNA reads TGCGCCAGCATCGAAGCCGGGACACCCTACGAGCAGTACTTC. The chain uses TRBV10-2 and TRBJ2-7; tentative D call: TRBD1 (6 bases). The V gene's germline CDR1 is WSHSY and CDR2 SAAADI. The CDR3 runs 14 residues. The ends were cut back, 7 bases at V and 2 bases at J, with 15 bases in the middle.

V usage is TRBV5-4 and J usage is TRBJ2-3; 13 positions agree with TRBD2. This CDR3 comprises 16 residues. Germline V lookup: CDR1 SGHNT, CDR2 YYREEE (reference sequence). The V gene end was trimmed by 5 bases and the J gene end by 3 bases; junction bases not matched to a gene: 6. CDR3 residues: CASRTLAGGLTDTQYF. CDR3 DNA sequence: TGTGCCAGCAGAACACTAGCGGGGGGGTTGACAGATACGCAGTATTTT.

The CDR3 here is CASSLRRVPNQPQHF. The CDR3 region has the DNA TGTGCCAGCAGCCTCCGGAGGGTGCCGAATCAGCCCCAGCATTTT. The chain employs TRBV11-2 and TRBJ1-5; no clear D gene. The CDR3 runs to 15 residues. The V and J ends lost 5 bases and 4 bases respectively, with 15 bases between them. Germline V gene sequence: CDR1 SGHAT, CDR2 FQNNGV.

This chain links TRBV21-1 with TRBJ2-7; the D call of TRBD2 is as the table states it, not checked on the DNA. TRBV21-1 represents a pseudogene. The CDR3 consists of 17 residues. The CDR3 region is CASSDTSSPGSDYEQYF. CDR3 nucleotides: TGTGCCAGCAGCGATACCTCTTCCCCCGGGAGTGACTACGAGCAGTACTTC.

The chain is built from TRBV28 and TRBJ1-2, with TRBD1 identical over 7 bases. J was trimmed by 4 bases and V by 3 bases; bases with no gene match: 8. The CDR3 is 15 amino acids. Germline CDR1 is MDHEN and CDR2 is SYDVKM. The CDR3 sequence is CASSLGTGATYGYTF. CDR3 DNA: TGTGCCAGCAGTTTGGGAACAGGGGCGACCTATGGCTACACCTTC.

The chain joins TRBV10-2 to TRBJ2-5; D is unclear. CDR3 size: 13 residues. The germline V and J ends were trimmed by 8 bases and 3 bases, with 13 bases remaining between them. From germline, CDR1 is WSHSY and CDR2 SAAADI. The CDR3 protein is CASGGTLKETQYF. As DNA, the CDR3 is TGCGCCAGCGGCGGTACACTTAAAGAGACCCAGTACTTC.

V and J are TRBV7-9 and TRBJ1-1; D gene uncertain. CDR3 size: 15 residues. Germline loops: CDR1 SEHNR, CDR2 FQNEAQ (reference sequence). The V and J ends lost 0 bases and 0 bases respectively, with 8 bases between them. CDR3 DNA sequence: TGTGCCAGCAGCTTAGCGGTAGTCATGAACACTGAAGCTTTCTTT. Translation: CASSLAVVMNTEAFF.